This T cell receptor beta chain was identified in a study of T cell responses to AZD1222 COVID-19 vaccine. Study findings and constraints: Regions 160-218 and 743-854 held dominance among vaccine-associated CD4 TCRs, which spanned spike.

Trimming removed 2 bases at V and 6 bases at J, with 12 bases between. The germline gives CDR1 KGHDR, CDR2 SFDVKD. The CDR3 is made up of 15 amino acids. Comments on this clone: The antigen is undetermined.

The repertoire was sequenced with immunoSEQ multiplex PCR; TCRdb's copy has only in-frame clones and lacks some. This sample carries some 110,000 clones, roughly 89% of them seen once, and the ten largest clones take 35% to 50%. The chain employs TRBV24-1 and TRBJ2-2; tentative D call: TRBD1 (6 bases). This TCR derives from an adult who received the AZD1222 COVID-19 vaccine. Sample: peripheral blood, taken 28 days after the second AZD1222 dose. The CDR3 is CATSDYQGSPGELFF. CDR3 nucleotides: TGTGCCACCAGTGATTACCAGGGGTCTCCCGGGGAGCTGTTTTTT.